These 10 T cell receptor beta chains originate from one sample sequenced in a study of T cells in Graves' hyperthyroidism and ophthalmopathy. Template material for amplifying TCR beta CDR3 regions consisted of RNA transcripts. RT-PCR in the first round (using the HTBI primer set) targeted the TCR CDR3. TCRdb fed the multiplex PCR reads into MiXCR, producing one record per CDR3 protein. The table records under 750,000 distinct CDR3 sequences, roughly a sixth of them present only once. The sample comprised blood. Receptors were obtained from a woman in her forties or fifties with Graves' hyperthyroidism that later progressed to Graves' ophthalmopathy.

This clonotype has ten or more counts. The chain links TRBV20-1 to TRBJ2-1, with D hard to call. CDR3 length: 12 amino acids. Germline V gene lookup returns CDR1 DFQATT and CDR2 SNEGSKA (reference sequence). The V gene lost 2 bases and the J gene lost 6 bases, with 8 bases spanning the gap. CDR3 residues: CSARPLLNEQFF. The CDR3 nucleotides read TGCAGTGCTAGACCCTTACTCAATGAGCAGTTCTTC.

This clonotype was found many times. The chain links TRBV12-3 or TRBV12-4 to TRBJ1-6; D unresolved. Trimming removed 1 base from V and 0 bases from J, with 4 bases in between. The CDR3 has 15 residues. CDR3 loop: CASSLDSSYNSPLHF. The CDR3 DNA reads TGTGCCAGCAGTTTAGACAGCTCCTATAATTCACCCCTCCACTTT.

This clonotype was seen a handful of times. At one boundary the junction diverges from the germline segment, which might be a read error. V usage is TRBV7-9 and J usage is TRBJ2-7; possible D gene TRBD1, 6 bases. The CDR3 covers 15 residues. CDR1 and CDR2 (germline): SEHNR, FQNEAQ (reference sequence). Here the CDR3 reads CASSLSRGSSYGQYF. CDR3 DNA: TGTGCCAGCAGCTTAAGCAGGGGAAGCTCCTACGGGCAGTACTTC.

In its sample, this clonotype was seen many times. The chain has TRBV12-3 or TRBV12-4 and TRBJ1-5, with D possibly matching TRBD1 (6 bases). This CDR3 is 15 amino acids long. The V gene lost 3 bases and the J gene lost 4 bases, with 13 bases spanning the gap. The CDR3 loop reads CASSFGGAVNQPQHF. CDR3 DNA sequence: TGTGCCAGCAGTTTCGGGGGCGCGGTTAATCAGCCCCAGCATTTT.

This clonotype was counted between two and nine times. The chain couples TRBV6-1 to TRBJ2-5; D is uncertain. The CDR3 is 13 amino acids. Trimming shortened V by 7 bases and J by 2 bases, and 11 bases separated the two germline ends. Germline V gene lookup returns CDR1 MNHNS and CDR2 SASEGT. The CDR3 protein is CASTTVMQETQYF. CDR3 sequence (DNA): TGTGCCAGCACCACGGTTATGCAAGAGACCCAGTACTTC.

The V and J genes are TRBV7-8 and TRBJ2-2; 7 bases line up with TRBD1. V shed 2 bases, J shed 5 bases, and the junction held 8 bases outside the gene matches. CDR1 is SGHVS, CDR2 FQNEAQ, per germline. CDR3 length: 16 residues. The CDR3: CASSLTGTVGTGELFF. DNA of the CDR3: TGTGCCAGCAGCTTAACCGGGACAGTAGGGACCGGGGAGCTGTTTTTT. The complete variable domain, with remaining parts taken from reference TRBV7-8 and TRBJ2-2, reads GAGVSQSPRYKVAKRGQDVALRCDPISGHVSLFWYQQALGQGPEFLTYFQNEAQLDKSGLPSDRFFAERPEGSVSTLKIQRTQQEDSAVYLCASSLTGTVGTGELFFGEGSRLTVL.

The rearrangement uses TRBV7-2 and TRBJ2-3; 7 positions agree with TRBD2. V lost 5 bases, J lost 1 base, and 6 bases stayed unmatched. This CDR3 is built from 15 residues. Germline V gene lookup returns CDR1 SGHTA and CDR2 FQGNSA. The CDR3, as DNA: TGTGCCAGCAGCAGGGACTATGGGGGCACAGATACGCAGTATTTT. Translating it yields CASSRDYGGTDTQYF.

J is TRBJ1-5 and V is TRBV6-2 or TRBV6-3; tentative D call: TRBD1 (5 bases). V lost 2 bases and J lost 5, with 13 bases in between. The CDR3 is made up of 15 amino acids. Germline V gene data show CDR1 as MNHEY and CDR2 as SVGEGT. The CDR3 DNA reads TGTGCCAGCAGTTACGCTTCAGCGGGGGATCAGCCCCAGCATTTT. Translated: CASSYASAGDQPQHF.

In this sample, this clonotype turned up a few times. The chain has TRBV7-8 and TRBJ1-5; 7 positions match TRBD1. The CDR3 contains 16 residues. The V and J ends lost 5 bases and 3 bases, in that order; junction bases with no gene match: 10. Germline V lookup: CDR1 SGHVS, CDR2 FQNEAQ. As DNA, the CDR3 is TGTGCCAGCAGCACAGAACAGGGGCTTGTCAATCAGCCCCAGCATTTT. Translating gives CASSTEQGLVNQPQHF.

This clonotype was picked up a small number of times. CDR3 DNA sequence: TGTGCCAGCAGCTTAGCGACGGTGCAAGACGCGGCAGGGGACGAGGATCTGAACACTGAAGCTTTCTTT. Amino acids: CASSLATVQDAAGDEDLNTEAFF. V and J are TRBV7-6 and TRBJ1-1; D possibly corresponds to TRBD1 (6 bases). Germline CDR1 SGHVS, CDR2 FNYEAQ. V dropped 0 bases and J dropped 0 bases, with 32 bases sitting between them. The length of the CDR3 is 23 residues.